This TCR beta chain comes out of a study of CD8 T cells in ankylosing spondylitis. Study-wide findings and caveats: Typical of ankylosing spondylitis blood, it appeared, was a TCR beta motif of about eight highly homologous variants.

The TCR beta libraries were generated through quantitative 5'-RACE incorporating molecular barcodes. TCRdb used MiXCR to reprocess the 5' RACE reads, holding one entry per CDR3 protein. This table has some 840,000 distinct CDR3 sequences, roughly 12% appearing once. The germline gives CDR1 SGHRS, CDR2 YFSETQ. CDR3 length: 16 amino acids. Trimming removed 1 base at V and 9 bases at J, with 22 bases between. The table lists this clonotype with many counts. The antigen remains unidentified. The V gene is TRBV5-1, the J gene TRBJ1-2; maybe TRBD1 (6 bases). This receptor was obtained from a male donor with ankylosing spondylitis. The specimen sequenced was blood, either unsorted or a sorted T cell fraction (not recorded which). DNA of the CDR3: TGCGCCAGCAGCTTGTTCGACAGGAGCGTCGGGAGGAGCTACACCTTC. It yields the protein CASSLFDRSVGRSYTF.